Here is one T cell receptor (beta chain) with its context. This clone was counted a few times. Its antigen is unknown. No base quality values were provided; no much bigger clone lies one nucleotide off. The data belong to a study of cytotoxic CD8 clonotypes in ibrutinib-treated CLL (dated by TCRdb to about 2021). Regarding the complete study: The cohort included roughly 15 treatment-naive and some 10 relapsed/refractory patients; roughly 17 were IGHV unmutated. Partial responses were observed in approximately 24 patients and complete responses in 2; after a median follow-up of 68 months, remission was maintained in 15 or so patients and progression was observed in some twelve. The response samples were drawn at a median of approximately 12 months into treatment, with a range of roughly 6 to 36 months. On average, each sample had about 250,000 productive templates and almost 95,000 productive rearrangements. Of the approximately 90 participants in the trial, about two dozen had longitudinal samples available. Cryopreserved peripheral blood mononuclear cells were obtained prior to treatment, at the time of response, and at either disease progression or sustained remission. Every sample from remission and from progressive disease was obtained while the patients were still on ibrutinib. Summary of the overall study and its limitations: Public clonotypes were rare and either shrank or stayed stable during treatment, and the rise in clonality at ibrutinib response reflected expansion of private clonotypes. Baseline clonality exceeded that of age-matched healthy donors and correlated strongly with circulating CD8+ T-cell counts. Clonality increased at ibrutinib response, stayed stable in sustained remission, and fell back toward baseline at progression. Lymph node repertoires were not examined, and the timing of sampling was not matched between patients in sustained remission and those whose disease progressed.

On a MiSeq, deep resolution sequencing aimed for a depth between 1 in 1 million and 1 in 200,000 T cells, with each clonotype covered approximately 10x on average. The immunoSEQ hsTCRB Kit was used to generate TCR beta libraries. The original pipeline was this. The data were analyzed with ImmunoSEQ Analyzer and ImmunoSEQ Data Assistant, and V, D and J gene assignments followed IMGT definitions. Clonality, which ranges from 0 to 1, was calculated as one minus the normalized Shannon entropy of productive rearrangement frequencies. Only overrepresented clonotypes making up at least 0.05% of the repertoire of each patient were included in the public clonotype analysis. Some 12 age-matched healthy donor repertoires from immuneACCESS served as clonality controls. As stored in TCRdb, this immuneACCESS dataset retains in-frame rearrangements with V and J assigned. A fraction of the clones does not appear; measured against another copy, unresolved V genes explain less than half of the discrepancy, and the remainder lacks a known reason. That table supplies the V and J calls and clone size; D and trimming were determined from the DNA. This sample holds approximately 60,000 clones; roughly 50% were observed only once. The ten largest clones add up to more than 20% of the sample.

The CDR1 and CDR2 encoded by the germline V gene (reference sequence) are LNHDA and SQIVND. Counted from cysteine to phenylalanine, this CDR3 has 15 amino acids. CDR3 DNA only is kept here, 45 bases in frame from base 1. Here V drops 4 bases and J drops 7 bases, and the junction holds 9 bases not matched to any gene. Reading the label with the study, this specimen's time point is: progressive disease on ibrutinib. Roughly 2 micrograms of genomic DNA were extracted from cryopreserved PBMCs for TCR beta library preparation. Longitudinal blood samples from CLL patients on ibrutinib monotherapy were analyzed using high-throughput TCR beta sequencing. The patients took part in an open-label, single-center phase 2 trial of ibrutinib monotherapy.

The chain couples TRBV19 to TRBJ1-4; TRBD1 lines up with 7 middle nucleotides. The receptor was derived from a human donor with chronic lymphocytic leukemia. The source was PBMCs, collected at disease progression, from a patient treated with ibrutinib. For the CDR3, the sequence is CASSTLSTGTEKLFF. The base sequence is TGTGCCAGTAGTACCTTATCGACAGGGACTGAAAAACTGTTTTTT.